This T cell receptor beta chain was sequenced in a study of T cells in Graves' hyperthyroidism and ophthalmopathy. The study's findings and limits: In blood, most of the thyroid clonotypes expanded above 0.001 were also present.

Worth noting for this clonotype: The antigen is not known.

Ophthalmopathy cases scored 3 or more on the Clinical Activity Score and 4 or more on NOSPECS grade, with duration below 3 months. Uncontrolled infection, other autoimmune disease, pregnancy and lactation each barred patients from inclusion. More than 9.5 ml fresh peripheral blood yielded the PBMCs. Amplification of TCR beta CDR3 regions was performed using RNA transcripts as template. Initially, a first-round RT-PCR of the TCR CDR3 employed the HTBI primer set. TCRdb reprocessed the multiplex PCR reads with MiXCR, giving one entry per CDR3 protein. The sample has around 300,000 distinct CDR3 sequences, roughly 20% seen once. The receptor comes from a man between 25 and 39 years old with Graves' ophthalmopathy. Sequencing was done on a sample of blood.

CDR3 residues: CAGTKQGFTGELFF. The DNA of the CDR3 is TGTGCCGGAACAAAACAGGGTTTCACCGGGGAGCTGTTTTTT. This chain uses TRBV30 with TRBJ2-2; D might be TRBD1 (6 bases). Germline-derived CDR1 and CDR2 are GTSNPN and SVGIG (reference sequence). The CDR3 contains 14 residues. V was cut by 8 bases and J by 4 bases, with 17 bases left in between.